This TCR beta chain was identified during a study of response to subunit inactivated influenza vaccine. TCRdb redid the calling of the RT-PCR reads with MiXCR, one entry per CDR3 protein. The table includes roughly 700,000 distinct CDR3 sequences, over 11% detected once. Study-wide results and limits: After each seasonal influenza vaccination, few new T cells are recruited, the authors suggested.

CDR3 length: 12 amino acids. The V and J ends lost 6 bases and 15 bases, in that order; junction bases with no gene match: 10. Germline-derived CDR1 and CDR2 are MNHEY and SVGAGI. This clonotype occurred many times. Its antigen is undetermined. The TCR originated in a man aged 45-60 years who received an inactivated influenza vaccine. The J gene is TRBJ1-3, the V gene TRBV6-5; 8 bases are shared with TRBD1. The starting material was PBMCs from blood, obtained less than 15 days before vaccination. CDR3 in amino acids: CASRRRQGPTYF. The CDR3 DNA follows: TGTGCCAGCAGACGCCGACAGGGGCCGACATATTTT.